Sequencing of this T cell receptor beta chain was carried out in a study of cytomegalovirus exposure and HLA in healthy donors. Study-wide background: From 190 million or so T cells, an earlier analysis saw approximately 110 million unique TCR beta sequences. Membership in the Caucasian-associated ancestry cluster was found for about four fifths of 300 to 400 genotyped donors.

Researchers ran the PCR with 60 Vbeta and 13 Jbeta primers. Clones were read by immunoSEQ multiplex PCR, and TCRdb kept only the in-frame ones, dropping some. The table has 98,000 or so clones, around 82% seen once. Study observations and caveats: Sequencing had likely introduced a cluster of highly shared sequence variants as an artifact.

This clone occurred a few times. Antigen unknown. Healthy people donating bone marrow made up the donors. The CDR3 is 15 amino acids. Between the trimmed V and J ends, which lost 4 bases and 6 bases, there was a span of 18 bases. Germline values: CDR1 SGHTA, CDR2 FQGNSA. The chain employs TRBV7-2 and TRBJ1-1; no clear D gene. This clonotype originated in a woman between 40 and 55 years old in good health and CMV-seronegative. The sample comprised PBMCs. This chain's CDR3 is CASSSFSLGDPEAFF. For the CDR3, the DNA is TGTGCCAGCAGCTCCTTTTCCTTGGGCGATCCTGAAGCTTTCTTT. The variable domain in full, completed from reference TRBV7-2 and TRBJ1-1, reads GAGVSQSPSNKVTEKGKDVELRCDPISGHTALYWYRQSLGQGLEFLIYFQGNSAPDKSGLPSDRFSAERTGGSVSTLTIQRTQQEDSAVYLCASSSFSLGDPEAFFGQGTRLTVV.